The 12 T cell receptor beta chains presented below share a single source sample, sequenced in a study of T cell responses to AZD1222 COVID-19 vaccine. Generated by immunoSEQ multiplex PCR, the TCRdb table keeps only in-frame clones and is missing some. The profile shows some 120,000 clones, over 85% of them singletons. The material sequenced was peripheral blood, taken on day 0 of AZD1222 vaccination. The receptor set was obtained from an adult in good health.

The chain is built from TRBV5-8 and TRBJ1-5; TRBD1 might be the D (5 bases). Per germline, CDR1 SGHTS and CDR2 YDEGEE. V was cut by 4 bases and J by 4 bases, with 15 bases left in between. The CDR3 runs to 15 residues. Here the CDR3 DNA reads TGTGCCAGCAGCCGACGCCGGGACGGGAATCAGCCCCAGCATTTT. It specifies CASSRRRDGNQPQHF.

This chain joins TRBV9 and TRBJ2-1, with 8 bases aligning to TRBD1. The CDR3 runs 16 residues. With 4 bases clipped from V and 9 bases from J, the junction kept 15 bases outside the gene matches. Germline CDR1 reads SGDLS; CDR2 reads YYNGEE. CDR3 protein: CASSINRNRGSGEQFF. In DNA form, the CDR3 reads TGTGCCAGCAGCATTAACCGGAACAGGGGGTCGGGTGAGCAGTTCTTC. Complete variable domain (other parts from reference TRBV9 and TRBJ2-1): DSGVTQTPKHLITATGQRVTLRCSPRSGDLSVYWYQQSLDQGLQFLIQYYNGEERAKGNILERFSAQQFPDLHSELNLSSLELGDSALYFCASSINRNRGSGEQFFGPGTRLTVL.

The chain employs TRBV9 and TRBJ2-2; 7 bases agree with TRBD2. J gave up 5 bases and V 0 bases, and 4 bases lay outside the gene matches. Germline CDR1 is SGDLS and CDR2 is YYNGEE. This CDR3 comprises 15 residues. CDR3: CASSVGLARTGELFF. The CDR3 region has the DNA TGTGCCAGCAGCGTAGGACTAGCTAGGACCGGGGAGCTGTTTTTT.

The chain is built from TRBV5-1 and TRBJ1-1; D gene unclear. Germline lookup yields CDR1 SGHRS and CDR2 YFSETQ. The V end was cut by 2 bases, the J end by 5 bases, with 13 bases between. The CDR3 length is 14 residues. CDR3 sequence reads: CASSFEKFRTEAFF. The DNA for the CDR3 is TGCGCCAGCAGCTTTGAGAAGTTTAGGACTGAAGCTTTCTTT.

Only one count was recorded for this clone. This chain connects TRBV27 to TRBJ2-7; D is undetermined. CDR1 MNHEY and CDR2 SMNVEV come from the germline V gene (reference sequence). The ends were cut back, 6 bases at V and 2 bases at J, with 11 bases in the middle. The CDR3 totals 13 residues. CDR3 nucleotides: TGTGCCAGCAGACCGAGAGAGGCCTACGAGCAGTACTTC. Translating it yields CASRPREAYEQYF.

The chain joins TRBV5-1 to TRBJ1-2; no clear D. This CDR3 is built from 12 residues. The germline gives CDR1 SGHRS, CDR2 YFSETQ. The V end was cut by 0 bases, the J end by 6 bases, with 6 bases between. This CDR3 reads CASSLDRNGYTF. CDR3 DNA: TGCGCCAGCAGCTTGGATCGGAATGGCTACACCTTC.

The CDR3 DNA follows: TGTGCCAGCAGCTCCCAGGGGGTTTGGAGAGCTTTCTTT. Translation gives CASSSQGVWRAFF. The chain recombines TRBV3-1 (or the pseudogene TRBV3-2) with TRBJ1-1; 7 bases agree with TRBD1. CDR1 and CDR2 (germline): LGHDT, YNNKEL (reference sequence). V was pared by 5 bases and J by 10 bases, with 10 bases of the junction left unmatched. CDR3 size: 13 residues.

The chain carries TRBV9 and TRBJ1-1; D is perhaps TRBD1 (5 bases). With 0 bases removed from V and 5 bases from J, the gap between germline ends came to 14 bases. Germline CDR1 is SGDLS and CDR2 is YYNGEE. The CDR3 has 15 residues. CDR3 bases: TGTGCCAGCAGCGTAGGGGCAGGGTCGGGGACTGAAGCTTTCTTT. It codes for CASSVGAGSGTEAFF.

This clone was picked up a small number of times. The DNA for the CDR3 is TGTGCCAGCTCACCACCGAGCCGACAGGGAAACTATGGCTACACCTTC. Protein product: CASSPPSRQGNYGYTF. The chain joins TRBV18 to TRBJ1-2; 7 bases are a match to TRBD1. Germline V gives CDR1 KGHSH, CDR2 LQKENI. V lost 0 bases to trimming and J lost 2 bases; unmatched junction nucleotides: 6. This CDR3 is built from 16 residues.

The chain couples TRBV7-9 to TRBJ2-7; 14 bases align to TRBD2. Germline V lookup: CDR1 SEHNR, CDR2 FQNEAQ (reference sequence). CDR3 length: 19 amino acids. V lost 5 bases and J lost 9; bases outside the gene matches: 21. The DNA for the CDR3 is TGTGCCAGCAGCCCTTCAGGGGGGACTAGCGGGGGACCTACTACGAGGCAGTACTTC. This sequence encodes CASSPSGGTSGGPTTRQYF.

The rearrangement joins TRBV4-1 to TRBJ2-1, with TRBD2 matching 8 bases. CDR3 length: 16 amino acids. CDR1 is MGHRA, CDR2 YSYEKL, per germline. V dropped 0 bases and J dropped 8; count of bases not matched to a gene: 9. CDR3 nucleotides: TGCGCCAGCAGCCAAGATCGAGGCGGGGGGATCGATGAGCAGTTCTTC. Translation: CASSQDRGGGIDEQFF.

J is TRBJ1-2 and V is TRBV5-5; D perhaps matches TRBD1 (6 bases). Germline V gene data show CDR1 as SGHKS and CDR2 as YYEKEE (reference sequence). With 4 bases removed from V and 4 bases from J, the gap between germline ends came to 14 bases. The CDR3 extends over 14 amino acids. DNA for the CDR3: TGTGCCAGCAGCCGGGAGGGGGGAGGCTATGGCTACACCTTC. This encodes CASSREGGGYGYTF.